The T cell receptor beta chain described here comes from a study of blood T cell repertoires in COVID-19. About the research overall: T cells, B-cell-depleted T cells, or PBMCs supplied cDNA or gDNA.

Germline CDR1 ENHRY, CDR2 SYGVKD. The V and J ends lost 7 bases and 0 bases respectively, with 14 bases between them. The CDR3 loop spans 15 amino acids. Profiling relied on immunoSEQ multiplex PCR, and the TCRdb table lists in-frame clones only, not all of them. The table includes about 210,000 clones, 81% detected once. The rearrangement links TRBV10-3 to TRBJ2-3; D possibly corresponds to TRBD2 (5 bases). This clonotype was sampled from a woman aged 45-60 years with acute COVID-19. The sequencing sample was made of PBMCs or T cells enriched from blood (not recorded which). CDR3 in amino acids: CAINRTRGSTDTQYF. DNA for the CDR3: TGTGCCATCAACCGGACCCGGGGTAGCACAGATACGCAGTATTTT.